This paragraph covers one T cell receptor beta chain sequence. Antigen specificity is unknown. Trimming took off 0 bases at V and 1 base at J, with 6 bases between the two ends. The CDR3 runs to 14 residues. Germline V CDR1 and CDR2: WSHSY, SAAADI. With 60 Vbeta and 13 Jbeta primers, the PCR was carried out. Measured with immunoSEQ multiplex PCR; TCRdb has only the in-frame clones, and not every one. The profile covers 150,000 to 180,000 clones, with roughly 80% appearing a single time and roughly 4% taken by the ten largest. The sample belongs to a study of cytomegalovirus exposure and HLA in healthy donors. Regarding the study as a whole: It was 150 or so TCR beta chains that were listed as cytomegalovirus-associated.

The TCR sequence derives from a woman aged 40 to 50 in good health and CMV-seronegative. This chain uses TRBV10-2 with TRBJ1-1; D is uncertain. The material sequenced was PBMCs. CDR3 sequence (DNA): TGCGCCAGCAGTGAGTCAGGGAGGAACACTGAAGCTTTCTTT. Its protein product is CASSESGRNTEAFF.